The next 17 T cell receptor beta chains were all read from a single sample in a study of naive and memory T cell subsets. Four PCR rounds used nested alpha and beta constant region primers plus the SP2 primer. TCRdb re-called the 5' RACE reads with MiXCR, one entry per CDR3 protein. The table lists some 60,000 distinct CDR3 sequences, 7% to 8% of them singletons, with around 21% in the top ten. A UMI-containing oligonucleotide was joined by 3' ligation to the TCR cDNA template. Receptors originate from a female donor in good health.

This clonotype appeared a few times. This chain connects TRBV19 to TRBJ2-1; D may be TRBD2 (6 bases). Trimming removed 1 base at V and 5 bases at J, with 9 bases between. CDR1 is LNHDA and CDR2 is SQIVND in the germline V gene (reference sequence). The CDR3 runs to 14 residues. CDR3 nucleotides: TGTGCCAGTAGTATAGTTGCGGGAAACAATGAGCAGTTCTTC. Its translation is CASSIVAGNNEQFF.

This chain joins TRBV20-1 and TRBJ1-3; D not certain. Germline values: CDR1 DFQATT, CDR2 SNEGSKA (reference sequence). The CDR3 runs to 13 residues. V was cut by 3 bases and J by 4 bases, with 10 bases left in between. CDR3 loop: CSASMHDGNTIYF. The CDR3 DNA is TGCAGTGCTAGTATGCACGACGGAAACACCATATATTTT.

This clonotype was counted between two and nine times. This chain links TRBV12-3 or TRBV12-4 with TRBJ1-3; D is undetermined. Trimming left V 11 bases short and J 2 bases short, with 7 bases between. This CDR3 contains 11 residues. CDR3 sequence reads: CAASPGNTIYF. In DNA, the CDR3 is TGTGCCGCGTCCCCTGGAAACACCATATATTTT.

This clonotype was detected only a few times. The V gene is TRBV7-2, the J gene TRBJ1-1, with D maybe TRBD1 (5 bases). V was cut by 4 bases and J by 1 base, with 10 bases left in between. The CDR3 runs to 14 residues. Germline CDR1 is SGHTA and CDR2 is FQGNSA. The CDR3 is CASSSDRANTEAFF. The CDR3 DNA reads TGTGCCAGCAGCTCCGACAGAGCGAACACTGAAGCTTTCTTT.

This clonotype was recorded a few times. The chain combines TRBV13 with TRBJ1-6; TRBD1 agrees at 8 bases. CDR1 is PRHDT, CDR2 FYEKMQ, per germline (reference sequence). The CDR3 is made up of 15 amino acids. The V gene end was trimmed by 5 bases and the J gene end by 6 bases; junction bases not matched to a gene: 6. This CDR3 reads CASSPTGGSNSPLHF. CDR3 DNA: TGTGCCAGCAGCCCTACAGGGGGTAGTAATTCACCCCTCCACTTT.

This clonotype showed up many times. The chain couples TRBV29-1 to TRBJ1-1; D possibly corresponds to TRBD1 (6 bases). The germline V gene has CDR1 SQVTM and CDR2 ANQGSEA. The CDR3 extends over 13 amino acids. The V and J ends lost 4 bases and 7 bases respectively, with 16 bases between them. CDR3 coding DNA: TGCAGCGTTGGCATGCTAACAGGGCTTGAAGCTTTCTTT. Residues: CSVGMLTGLEAFF.

This clonotype has ten or more counts. V is TRBV7-2 and J is TRBJ2-5, with 7 nucleotides matching TRBD1. The CDR3 runs to 15 residues. V shed 0 bases, J shed 5 bases, and the junction held 6 bases outside the gene matches. In germline, CDR1 is SGHTA, CDR2 FQGNSA. The CDR3 nucleotides are TGTGCCAGCAGCTTAGCCCGAGGACAGGAGGAGACCCAGTACTTC. Its translation: CASSLARGQEETQYF. The variable domain in full, completed from reference TRBV7-2 and TRBJ2-5, reads GAGVSQSPSNKVTEKGKDVELRCDPISGHTALYWYRQSLGQGLEFLIYFQGNSAPDKSGLPSDRFSAERTGGSVSTLTIQRTQQEDSAVYLCASSLARGQEETQYFGPGTRLLVL.

CDR3 in amino acids: CSVEASGRAPTDTQYF. Written as DNA, the CDR3 is TGCAGCGTTGAGGCTAGCGGGAGGGCCCCCACAGATACGCAGTATTTT. The chain combines TRBV29-1 with TRBJ2-3, with TRBD2 matching 12 bases. Germline-derived CDR1 and CDR2 are SQVTM and ANQGSEA. V was pared by 3 bases and J by 2 bases, with 6 bases of the junction left unmatched. The length of the CDR3 is 16 residues.

In its sample, this clonotype was seen a few times. This chain links TRBV12-3 or TRBV12-4 with TRBJ2-5; D is uncertain. The CDR3 extends over 15 amino acids. The V and J ends lost 1 base and 1 base respectively, with 10 bases between them. CDR3 residues: CASSLGYGAQETQYF. DNA for the CDR3: TGTGCCAGCAGTTTAGGTTATGGCGCCCAAGAGACCCAGTACTTC.

The chain has TRBV6-5 and TRBJ1-2; tentatively, D is TRBD1 (5 bases). Between the trimmed V and J ends, which lost 5 bases and 4 bases, there was a span of 14 bases. The germline V gene has CDR1 MNHEY and CDR2 SVGAGI. The CDR3 extends over 14 amino acids. The CDR3 region has the DNA TGTGCCAGCAGTGGGACCCACAGGTCCTATGGCTACACCTTC. Residues: CASSGTHRSYGYTF.

V usage is TRBV19 and J usage is TRBJ2-3; D remains ambiguous. V was cut by 6 bases and J by 2 bases, with 15 bases left in between. The CDR3 consists of 15 residues. Germline loops: CDR1 LNHDA, CDR2 SQIVND (reference sequence). As DNA, the CDR3 is TGTGCCAGTAGCCCAAGACGGTCCCCCACAGATACGCAGTATTTT. Residues: CASSPRRSPTDTQYF.

J is TRBJ2-7 and V is TRBV18; perhaps TRBD2 as D (6 bases). Trimming took off 1 base at V and 5 bases at J, with 15 bases between the two ends. There are 15 residues in the CDR3. Germline V CDR1 and CDR2: KGHSH, LQKENI. The CDR3 DNA sequence: TGTGCCAGCTCACCACGGACTACCCGTACTGACGAGCAGTACTTC. Protein: CASSPRTTRTDEQYF.

The chain has TRBV7-2 and TRBJ2-7; a possible D gene is TRBD1 (6 bases). CDR3 length: 13 amino acids. The germline V gene encodes CDR1 SGHTA and CDR2 FQGNSA. The germline V and J ends were trimmed by 5 bases and 3 bases, with 11 bases remaining between them. CDR3 residues: CASSTTGLYEQYF. The CDR3 region has the DNA TGTGCCAGCAGCACGACAGGACTCTACGAGCAGTACTTC.

The V call is TRBV12-3 or TRBV12-4, the J call TRBJ2-7, with TRBD1 matching over 11 bases. J lost 3 bases, V lost 5 bases, and 6 bases had no gene match. CDR3 size: 15 residues. The CDR3 is CASSRRGTGGYEQYF. As DNA, the CDR3 is TGTGCCAGCAGTCGTAGAGGGACAGGGGGCTACGAGCAGTACTTC.

The table lists this clonotype with a few counts. This chain joins TRBV10-3 and TRBJ1-2; D call uncertain. Germline lookup yields CDR1 ENHRY and CDR2 SYGVKD. The CDR3 length is 15 residues. V gave up 2 bases and J gave up 4 bases, with 14 bases separating them. The CDR3 bases are TGTGCCATCAGTGAGCAGCGAGGTGGACTCTATGGCTACACCTTC. This translates into CAISEQRGGLYGYTF.

This clonotype was seen more than once but under ten times. The chain combines TRBV2 with TRBJ2-3; possibly TRBD2 for D (7 bases). From germline, CDR1 is SNHLY and CDR2 FYNNEI. V was pared by 8 bases and J by 6 bases, with 21 bases between. The CDR3 has 15 amino acids. The CDR3 sequence is CASDSPSGGWDTQYF. CDR3 DNA sequence: TGTGCCAGCGATTCCCCGTCGGGGGGCTGGGATACGCAGTATTTT.

The rearrangement joins TRBV7-8 to TRBJ2-3; no firm D call. V was pared by 5 bases and J by 0 bases, with 12 bases between. This CDR3 has 15 amino acids. The V gene's germline CDR1 is SGHVS and CDR2 FQNEAQ. CDR3 nucleotide sequence: TGTGCCAGCAGCGTTACAGCTTTTAGCACAGATACGCAGTATTTT. This codes for CASSVTAFSTDTQYF.